The source of this T cell receptor (beta chain) is a study of response to subunit inactivated influenza vaccine. General study points: Few new T cells, the authors suggested, are recruited by each seasonal influenza vaccination.

Via MiXCR, TCRdb re-called the RT-PCR reads, giving one row per CDR3 protein. The data hold roughly 700,000 distinct CDR3 sequences, with 14% observed a single time. Worth noting for this clonotype: Its antigen is unknown.

The CDR3 loop spans 18 amino acids. In germline, CDR1 is SGHTA, CDR2 FQGNSA. V shed 0 bases and J 0 bases; nucleotides not matched to a gene: 10. This rearrangement joins TRBV7-2 to TRBJ2-7, with 8 bases aligning to TRBD2. The sequencing used PBMCs from blood, collected roughly 2 weeks before vaccination. This clonotype originated in a man between 45 and 60 years old who received an inactivated influenza vaccine. Written as DNA, the CDR3 is TGTGCCAGCAGCTTAGCTCGGGGGGGGACCACGCTCTCCTACGAGCAGTACTTC. Amino acids: CASSLARGGTTLSYEQYF.